This T cell receptor (beta chain) was profiled in a study of CD4+ T cells in melanoma. The study, taken as a whole, reports: A reported correlation linked neoantigen-specific CD4+ T cells to CD8+, macrophage and B cell function. In melanoma, neoantigen-specific CD4+ T cells reportedly differed in differentiation state.

This clone was picked up one time. Its target is unknown. This CDR3 has 15 residues. CDR1 and CDR2 from the germline V gene are MNHEY and SMNVEV (reference sequence). V was pared by 5 bases and J by 4 bases, with 6 bases of the junction left unmatched. Assay used: immunoSEQ multiplex PCR; TCRdb lists only in-frame clones, some missing. In the table there are about 50,000 clones, 89% of which are singletons. This clonotype was sampled from a human donor with melanoma. J is TRBJ1-5 and V is TRBV27; 9 bases agree with TRBD1. Sample: peripheral blood. This CDR3 is CASSPGTGSNQPQHF. CDR3 nucleotides: TGTGCCAGCAGTCCGGGGACAGGGAGTAATCAGCCCCAGCATTTT.